These 25 T cell receptor beta chains came from one sample sequenced in a study of blood T cell repertoires in COVID-19. Profiling relied on immunoSEQ multiplex PCR, and the TCRdb table lists in-frame clones only, not all of them. The table shows some 110,000 clones, with around 74% occurring only once. The specimen sequenced was peripheral blood. The source is an elderly man with COVID-19, enrolled during active disease.

V usage is TRBV9 and J usage is TRBJ1-3; no reliable D call. The V end was cut by 1 base, the J end by 3 bases, with 5 bases between. Germline lookup yields CDR1 SGDLS and CDR2 YYNGEE. The CDR3 consists of 13 residues. In DNA form, the CDR3 reads TGTGCCAGCAGCGTAATGAGTGGAAACACCATATATTTT. The encoded protein is CASSVMSGNTIYF.

The chain carries TRBV4-2 and TRBJ2-2, with D possibly matching TRBD2 (6 bases). The CDR3 totals 16 residues. V lost 0 bases and J 0 bases, leaving 8 bases between the germline ends. Per germline, CDR1 LGHNA and CDR2 YNFKEQ. The CDR3 DNA reads as TGTGCCAGCAGCCAAGATGGAGGGTCGAACACCGGGGAGCTGTTTTTT. It is translated as CASSQDGGSNTGELFF.

The chain recombines TRBV27 with TRBJ1-1; D possibly corresponds to TRBD1 (5 bases). CDR1 MNHEY and CDR2 SMNVEV come from the germline V gene (reference sequence). With 2 bases removed from V and 4 bases from J, the gap between germline ends came to 11 bases. The CDR3 consists of 14 residues. This CDR3 is CASSLTQGGTEAFF. Here the CDR3 DNA reads TGTGCCAGCAGTTTAACCCAGGGAGGCACTGAAGCTTTCTTT.

The J gene is TRBJ2-2, the V gene TRBV12-5, with 7 bases lining up with TRBD1. Germline assignment: CDR1 LGHNT and CDR2 FRNRAP. CDR3 size: 12 residues. V trimming: 8 bases; J trimming: 6 bases; junction bases outside the gene matches: 3. The CDR3 protein is CASTRGPGELFF. The CDR3 nucleotides read TGTGCTAGTACGAGGGGGCCCGGGGAGCTGTTTTTT.

The gene calls are TRBV10-3 and TRBJ1-5, with D possibly TRBD1 on 5 matching bases. The CDR3 length is 13 residues. The V gene lost 6 bases and the J gene lost 4 bases, with 10 bases spanning the gap. Germline assignment: CDR1 ENHRY and CDR2 SYGVKD. CDR3 sequence: CAISPDRNQPQHF. CDR3 in DNA: TGTGCCATCAGCCCAGACAGAAATCAGCCCCAGCATTTT.

CDR3 bases: TGTGCCAGCAGTTATACGGGGGGTGTCGGGCAGTACTTC. Its translation: CASSYTGGVGQYF. The chain uses TRBV6-5 and TRBJ2-7; 7 positions agree with TRBD2. With 3 bases clipped from V and 9 bases from J, the junction kept 8 bases outside the gene matches. The CDR3 length is 13 residues. The V gene's germline CDR1 is MNHEY and CDR2 SVGAGI.

The gene calls are TRBV6-4 and TRBJ2-3; D perhaps matches TRBD2 (5 bases). V was pared by 4 bases and J by 0 bases, with 11 bases between. CDR3 length: 15 amino acids. CDR1 is MRHNA, CDR2 SNTAGT, per germline. The CDR3 coding sequence is TGTGCCAGCAGTGTTGAGCGGTCTAGCACAGATACGCAGTATTTT. Translated, it gives CASSVERSSTDTQYF.

V usage is TRBV30 and J usage is TRBJ1-1; 9 bases are shared with TRBD1. Germline V gene sequence: CDR1 GTSNPN, CDR2 SVGIG (reference sequence). CDR3 length: 16 amino acids. The V gene end was trimmed by 1 base and the J gene end by 4 bases; junction bases not matched to a gene: 10. The CDR3 bases are TGTGCCTGGAGTGGTCTCACAGGGGGCGGGAGCACTGAAGCTTTCTTT. As protein: CAWSGLTGGGSTEAFF.

This clone was picked up a small number of times. The J gene is TRBJ1-3, the V gene TRBV7-9, with D unresolved. Trimming pared 0 bases from V and 0 bases from J, leaving 6 bases between. This CDR3 has 15 amino acids. CDR1 is SEHNR and CDR2 is FQNEAQ in the germline V gene (reference sequence). The CDR3 nucleotides read TGTGCCAGCAGCTTAGCCGAGAGCTCTGGAAACACCATATATTTT. This encodes CASSLAESSGNTIYF.

The gene calls are TRBV7-9 and TRBJ2-1; possibly TRBD2 for D (5 bases). This CDR3 spans 12 amino acids. CDR1 is SEHNR and CDR2 is FQNEAQ in the germline V gene (reference sequence). Between the trimmed V and J ends, which lost 4 bases and 9 bases, there was a span of 10 bases. The CDR3 loop is CASSWALAEQFF. The CDR3 nucleotides read TGTGCCAGCAGCTGGGCGCTAGCTGAGCAGTTCTTC.

This chain joins TRBV20-1 and TRBJ2-7, with D maybe TRBD1 (6 bases). The germline V gene encodes CDR1 DFQATT and CDR2 SNEGSKA (reference sequence). The CDR3 runs 14 residues. The germline V and J ends were trimmed by 3 bases and 4 bases, with 16 bases remaining between them. The CDR3 bases are TGCAGTGCTAGTGGGACAACCTTGGGGTACGAGCAGTACTTC. It specifies CSASGTTLGYEQYF.

The chain has TRBV3-1 (or the pseudogene TRBV3-2) and TRBJ2-7; no clear D gene. V lost 0 bases, J lost 1 base, and 7 bases lay in between. Germline V lookup: CDR1 LGHDT, CDR2 YNNKEL (reference sequence). CDR3 length: 14 residues. The CDR3 nucleotides read TGTGCCAGCAGCCAAGAGGGCATTTCCTACGAGCAGTACTTC. Amino acid sequence: CASSQEGISYEQYF.

V and J are TRBV27 and TRBJ1-5; D is perhaps TRBD1 (6 bases). The CDR3 length is 15 residues. Germline assignment: CDR1 MNHEY and CDR2 SMNVEV (reference sequence). V was cut by 9 bases and J by 6 bases, with 21 bases left in between. The CDR3 loop is CASTPLGGAGQPQHF. As DNA, the CDR3 is TGTGCCAGTACTCCCCTCGGGGGGGCGGGTCAGCCCCAGCATTTT.

V is TRBV3-1 (or the pseudogene TRBV3-2) and J is TRBJ1-3; 7 nucleotides agree with TRBD1. The length of the CDR3 is 17 residues. The V gene end was trimmed by 0 bases and the J gene end by 3 bases; junction bases not matched to a gene: 8. Germline lookup yields CDR1 LGHDT and CDR2 YNNKEL (reference sequence). The CDR3 bases are TGTGCCAGCAGCCAAGAAGGGGGCAGAGGAGGTGGAAACACCATATATTTT. It yields the protein CASSQEGGRGGGNTIYF.

This clone was picked up one time. This sequence joins TRBV19 and TRBJ2-2; 7 bases align to TRBD2. The trim removed 11 bases at V and 4 bases at J, leaving 19 bases unmatched. In germline, CDR1 is LNHDA, CDR2 SQIVND (reference sequence). This CDR3 has 17 amino acids. The CDR3 DNA reads TGTGCCTCGAAAGGAGAGTTCTGGCGGGAGATCACCGGGGAGCTGTTTTTT. As protein: CASKGEFWREITGELFF.

This clone was detected only once. The chain uses TRBV10-3 and TRBJ2-1; 9 positions agree with TRBD1. In germline, CDR1 is ENHRY, CDR2 SYGVKD. The CDR3 is 12 residues long. V lost 7 bases and J lost 7; bases outside the gene matches: 2. The CDR3 sequence is CAIKGQGNEQFF. Here the CDR3 DNA reads TGTGCCATCAAGGGACAGGGAAATGAGCAGTTCTTC.

On this clone: An end of the junction does not agree with germline; a read error may underlie this. This sequence joins TRBV7-9 and TRBJ2-7, with 9 bases fitting TRBD2. The germline V gene encodes CDR1 SEHNR and CDR2 FQNEAQ (reference sequence). The CDR3 runs to 16 residues. Written as DNA, the CDR3 is TGTGCCAGCAGTTTAGGGGCGGCGGGAGGGCCTTTCGAGCAGTACTTC. Translated, it gives CASSLGAAGGPFEQYF.

The V and J genes are TRBV4-2 and TRBJ2-1; 11 bases map to TRBD2. J gave up 8 bases and V 0 bases, and 6 bases lay outside the gene matches. Looked up from germline, CDR1 is LGHNA and CDR2 is YNFKEQ. The CDR3 runs 16 residues. CDR3 region: CASSQEIAGGNDEQFF. The CDR3 DNA follows: TGTGCCAGCAGCCAAGAGATAGCGGGAGGGAACGATGAGCAGTTCTTC.

The gene calls are TRBV19 and TRBJ1-2; perhaps TRBD1 as D (6 bases). V gave up 6 bases and J gave up 3 bases, with 14 bases separating them. The germline V gene encodes CDR1 LNHDA and CDR2 SQIVND (reference sequence). This CDR3 contains 14 residues. CDR3 coding DNA: TGTGCCAGTAGGGCCCGGGGGGCTGACTATGGCTACACCTTC. Its translation is CASRARGADYGYTF.

This clone has just a few counts. This chain joins TRBV7-8 and TRBJ2-3; 7 bases are a match to TRBD2. Germline CDR1 SGHVS, CDR2 FQNEAQ. Trimming removed 4 bases from V and 6 bases from J; junction bases left unmatched: 4. The CDR3 is made up of 13 amino acids. CDR3 bases: TGTGCCAGCAGCTCAAAGACTAGCGATACGCAGTATTTT. Its translation: CASSSKTSDTQYF.

The DNA for the CDR3 is TGCGCCAGCAGCTTGTGGGGGGGCGGCTATGGCTACACCTTC. This codes for CASSLWGGGYGYTF. This chain links TRBV5-1 with TRBJ1-2; perhaps TRBD1 as D (6 bases). CDR3 length: 14 amino acids. The germline V and J ends were trimmed by 1 base and 4 bases, with 11 bases remaining between them. The germline V gene has CDR1 SGHRS and CDR2 YFSETQ.

V usage is TRBV7-2 and J usage is TRBJ1-6; D unresolved. This CDR3 comprises 14 residues. Germline loops: CDR1 SGHTA, CDR2 FQGNSA. Trimming took 5 bases from V and 9 from J, leaving 14 bases between them. The CDR3 protein is CASSLTREGSPLHF. CDR3 coding DNA: TGTGCCAGCAGCCTAACTCGGGAGGGTTCACCCCTCCACTTT.

The V and J genes are TRBV28 and TRBJ2-2; 9 bases line up with TRBD1. CDR1 and CDR2 from the germline V gene are MDHEN and SYDVKM. This CDR3 is 15 amino acids long. The J segment lost 7 bases and the V segment lost 7 bases, leaving 10 bases of the junction unmatched. CDR3 protein: CASNVMTGGIGELFF. The CDR3 DNA is TGTGCCAGCAACGTTATGACAGGGGGAATCGGGGAGCTGTTTTTT.

The chain couples TRBV5-1 to TRBJ2-7; 9 bases are shared with TRBD2. V was clipped by 6 bases and J by 1 base; unmatched bases: 5. There are 14 residues in the CDR3. CDR1 SGHRS and CDR2 YFSETQ come from the germline V gene. The CDR3 loop is CASTSLAGSYEQYF. CDR3 coding DNA: TGCGCCAGCACCTCTCTAGCGGGGTCCTACGAGCAGTACTTC. Combining the CDR3 with reference TRBV5-1 and TRBJ2-7 gives the whole variable domain KAGVTQTPRYLIKTRGQQVTLSCSPISGHRSVSWYQQTPGQGLQFLFEYFSETQRNKGNFPGRFSGRQFSNSRSEMNVSTLELGDSALYLCASTSLAGSYEQYFGPGTRLTVT.

The CDR3 here is CASNGQGTETQYF. The CDR3 bases are TGTGCCAGCAACGGACAGGGGACAGAGACCCAGTACTTC. This chain connects TRBV2 to TRBJ2-5; TRBD1 aligns across 9 bases. The CDR3 sequence is 13 residues long. Germline V lookup: CDR1 SNHLY, CDR2 FYNNEI. V dropped 7 bases and J dropped 4; count of bases not matched to a gene: 4.